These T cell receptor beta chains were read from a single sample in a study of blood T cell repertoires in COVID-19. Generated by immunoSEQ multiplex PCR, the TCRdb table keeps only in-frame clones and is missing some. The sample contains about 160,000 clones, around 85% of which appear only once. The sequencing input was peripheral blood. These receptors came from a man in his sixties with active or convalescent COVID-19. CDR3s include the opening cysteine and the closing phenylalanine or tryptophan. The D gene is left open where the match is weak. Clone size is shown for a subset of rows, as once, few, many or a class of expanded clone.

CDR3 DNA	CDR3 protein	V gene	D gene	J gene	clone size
TGTGCCAGCAGCGACAGGGGGAAGGGGGATGAGCAGTTCTTC	CASSDRGKGDEQFF	TRBV11-1	TRBD1	TRBJ2-1	.
TGTGCCAGCAGTTACTCGCCTCGGGGAAGCGGCGAGCAGTACTTC	CASSYSPRGSGEQYF	TRBV6-2/TRBV6-3	.	TRBJ2-7	.
TGCGCCAGCAGAGCACAGGGGGGAAATCAGCCCCAGCATTTT	CASRAQGGNQPQHF	TRBV10-2	TRBD1	TRBJ1-5	.
TGTGCCAGCAGCGTAGAAAGAGGTCGACAGGGGAAGGTCTGCGAGCAGTACTTC	CASSVERGRQGKVCEQYF	TRBV9	TRBD1	TRBJ2-7	.
TGTGCCAGCAGCCAAGATTTTAGGGGTGCGGCAGATACGCAGTATTTT	CASSQDFRGAADTQYF	TRBV14	.	TRBJ2-3	once
TGTGCCAGCAGCTTAGACAGTCCTGTGAACGAGCAGTACTTC	CASSLDSPVNEQYF	TRBV5-6	.	TRBJ2-7	.
TGCGCCAGCAGCCAAGAGCAACTAGCCTCTGGGGCCAACGTCCTGACTTTC	CASSQEQLASGANVLTF	TRBV4-1	.	TRBJ2-6	.
TGTGCCAGCAGGCCTAGCGGGATCACCTACGAGCAGTACTTC	CASRPSGITYEQYF	TRBV3-1/TRBV3-2	TRBD2	TRBJ2-7	.
TGTGCCAGCAGCGTAGTATTCTCCGGGAAATACAATGAGCAGTTCTTC	CASSVVFSGKYNEQFF	TRBV9	.	TRBJ2-1	.
TGTGCCAGCAGTAGCAGGGTCATGAACACTGAAGCTTTCTTT	CASSSRVMNTEAFF	TRBV6-5	.	TRBJ1-1	.
TGTGCTAGGTGTTGGCTAGCGGACCGCAATGAGCAGTTCTTC	CARCWLADRNEQFF	TRBV12-5	TRBD2	TRBJ2-1	.
TGTGCCACCAGTGATTTTGGGGCTTACCAAGAGACCCAGTACTTC	CATSDFGAYQETQYF	TRBV24-1	.	TRBJ2-5	once
TGCAGCGTTGCAGATAGGAGTTTCTACTTCTTC	CSVADRSFYFF	TRBV29-1	.	TRBJ2-1	.
TGTGCCAGCTCGTCACAGGGCGCTGGCACAGATACGCAGTATTTT	CASSSQGAGTDTQYF	TRBV18	.	TRBJ2-3	.
TGTGCCATCAGTGACCGACAGGGTGAAGCTTTCTTT	CAISDRQGEAFF	TRBV10-3	TRBD1	TRBJ1-1	.
TGTGCCAGTAGCCCCTGGGACAACTCCTACGAGCAGTACTTC	CASSPWDNSYEQYF	TRBV19	.	TRBJ2-7	.
TGCGCCAGCAGTGCTAGCGGTAATGGAGAGCAGTACTTC	CASSASGNGEQYF	TRBV10-1	TRBD2	TRBJ2-7	.
TGTGCCACCGCAGGGGGTGACTATGGCTACACCTTC	CATAGGDYGYTF	TRBV6-5	TRBD1	TRBJ1-2	.
TGTGCCAGTAGTATAGTTGGACTAGCGGGAGCCCACACAGATACGCAGTATTTT	CASSIVGLAGAHTDTQYF	TRBV19	TRBD2	TRBJ2-3	.
TGTGCCAGCAGTGCACCTACGTGGGGGGGGAACACTGAAGCTTTCTTT	CASSAPTWGGNTEAFF	TRBV28	.	TRBJ1-1	.
TGTGCCAGCAGGGGGGACAGGCTTAATGAAAAACTGTTTTTT	CASRGDRLNEKLFF	TRBV3-1/TRBV3-2	TRBD1	TRBJ1-4	once
TGTGCCAGCAGTGACATAGCGCCCTACGAGCAGTACTTC	CASSDIAPYEQYF	TRBV6-4	.	TRBJ2-7	.
TGCAGTGCTAGTAGCGGGAGGGGCCACGAGCAGTACTTC	CSASSGRGHEQYF	TRBV20-1	TRBD2	TRBJ2-7	.